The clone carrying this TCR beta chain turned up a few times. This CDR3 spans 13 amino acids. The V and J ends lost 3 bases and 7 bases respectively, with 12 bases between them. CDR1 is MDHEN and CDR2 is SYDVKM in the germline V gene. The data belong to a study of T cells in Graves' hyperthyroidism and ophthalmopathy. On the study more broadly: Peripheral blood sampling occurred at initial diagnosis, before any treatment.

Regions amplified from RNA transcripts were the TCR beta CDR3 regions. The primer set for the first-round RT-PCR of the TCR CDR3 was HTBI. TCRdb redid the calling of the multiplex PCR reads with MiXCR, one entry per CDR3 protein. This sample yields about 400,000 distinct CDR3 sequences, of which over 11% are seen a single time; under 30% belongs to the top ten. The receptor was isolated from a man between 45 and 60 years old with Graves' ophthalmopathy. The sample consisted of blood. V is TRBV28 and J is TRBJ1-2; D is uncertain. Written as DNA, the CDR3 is TGTGCCAGCAGTTTGGTCCAAACGAGTGGCTACACCTTC. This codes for CASSLVQTSGYTF.